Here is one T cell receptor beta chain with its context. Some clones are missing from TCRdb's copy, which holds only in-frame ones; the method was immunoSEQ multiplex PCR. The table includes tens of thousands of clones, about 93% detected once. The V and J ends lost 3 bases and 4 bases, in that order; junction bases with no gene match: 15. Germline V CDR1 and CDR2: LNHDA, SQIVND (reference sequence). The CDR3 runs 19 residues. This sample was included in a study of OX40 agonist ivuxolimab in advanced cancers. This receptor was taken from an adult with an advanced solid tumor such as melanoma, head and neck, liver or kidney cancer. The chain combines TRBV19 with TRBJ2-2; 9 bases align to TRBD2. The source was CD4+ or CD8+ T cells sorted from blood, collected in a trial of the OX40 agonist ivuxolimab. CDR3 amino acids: CASSMSRLAEVVVTGELFF. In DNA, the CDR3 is TGTGCCAGTAGTATGTCCCGACTAGCGGAAGTAGTCGTCACCGGGGAGCTGTTTTTT.